This T cell receptor beta chain emerged from a study of shared clonotypes between healthy human individuals. In the study overall: For every donor, three CD4 naive, three CD4 memory, two CD8 naive and one CD8 memory plates were used. Study observations and caveats: Between a handful of donors, naive CD4 clonotypes were shared at a level of approximately 5%. Few donors restricted represented genetic and exposure-history diversity.

Terminally differentiated effector memory CD45RA+ cells were left out of the naive CD8 fraction, which was CD45RO-negative and positively selected for CCR7. Note on this clone: No antigen is known for it.

Germline CDR1 is SGHTA and CDR2 is FQGNSA. This CDR3 is built from 15 residues. The germline V and J ends were trimmed by 5 bases and 2 bases, with 13 bases remaining between them. As processed by the authors: With immunoSEQ giving junction-only sequences and no quality scores, filtering differed. Libraries were prepared by immunoSEQ multiplex PCR; TCRdb keeps only in-frame clonotypes and omits some of them. V, J and clone size reflect that table, while D and trimming were determined from the DNA. The data contain around 2.1 million clones, approximately 94% of them singletons. The sequenced sample was naive CD8+ T cells from PBMCs. The rearrangement uses TRBV7-2 and TRBJ2-1; D is perhaps TRBD2 (6 bases). This receptor was taken from a man younger than 35 in good health. Some clones in this sample may be carry-over from other donors' samples. CDR3: CASSHRDSPYNEQFF. The CDR3 nucleotides read TGTGCCAGCAGCCACCGGGACTCACCCTACAATGAGCAGTTCTTC. The entire variable domain, with the rest obtained from reference TRBV7-2 and TRBJ2-1, is as follows: GAGVSQSPSNKVTEKGKDVELRCDPISGHTALYWYRQSLGQGLEFLIYFQGNSAPDKSGLPSDRFSAERTGGSVSTLTIQRTQQEDSAVYLCASSHRDSPYNEQFFGPGTRLTVL.